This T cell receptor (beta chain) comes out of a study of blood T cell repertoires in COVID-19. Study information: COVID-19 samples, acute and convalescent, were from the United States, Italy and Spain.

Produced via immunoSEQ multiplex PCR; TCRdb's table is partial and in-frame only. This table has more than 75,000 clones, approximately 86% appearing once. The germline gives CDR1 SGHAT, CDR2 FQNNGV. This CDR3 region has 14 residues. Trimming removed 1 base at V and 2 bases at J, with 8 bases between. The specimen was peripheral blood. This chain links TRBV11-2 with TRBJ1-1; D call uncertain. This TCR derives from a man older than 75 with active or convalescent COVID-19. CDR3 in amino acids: CASSLVSYNTEAFF. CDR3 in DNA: TGTGCCAGCAGCTTAGTCTCCTATAACACTGAAGCTTTCTTT. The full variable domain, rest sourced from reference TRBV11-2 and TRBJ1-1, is EAGVAQSPRYKIIEKRQSVAFWCNPISGHATLYWYQQILGQGPKLLIQFQNNGVVDDSQLPKDRFSAERLKGVDSTLKIQPAKLEDSAVYLCASSLVSYNTEAFFGQGTRLTVV.